These T cell receptor beta chains were read from a single sample in a study of tumor and adjacent non-tumor tissue in lung cancer. Via MiXCR, TCRdb re-called the multiplex PCR reads, giving one row per CDR3 protein. The sample yields 50,000 or so distinct CDR3 sequences, 74% seen once. Sequencing input: distant non-tumor lung tissue. The receptors were sampled from a woman in her fifties or sixties with non-small cell lung cancer. CDR3s include the opening cysteine and the closing phenylalanine or tryptophan. Each record gives: V gene, D gene, clone size, J gene, CDR3 DNA, CDR3 protein. A D gene is named only where the DNA matches it firmly. The size entry is marked missing in some rows and otherwise reads once, few, many or a size class.

V: TRBV6-2/TRBV6-3; D: .; size: many; J: TRBJ1-5; DNA: TGTGCCAGCAGCCTCAGTTCTAGCAGTCAGCCCCAGCATTTT; CDR3: CASSLSSSSQPQHF
V: TRBV6-2/TRBV6-3; D: TRBD1; size: .; J: TRBJ1-5; DNA: TGTACCAGCATTTACCTCTCCGTGGACAGGGAGGGGTATAGCAATCAGCCCCAGCATTTT; CDR3: CTSIYLSVDREGYSNQPQHF
V: TRBV6-2/TRBV6-3; D: .; size: .; J: TRBJ2-3; DNA: TGTGTCAGCAGGTTCAGTTTCTCTAACACAGATACGCAGTATTTT; CDR3: CVSRFSFSNTDTQYF
V: TRBV6-1; D: .; size: .; J: TRBJ2-7; DNA: TGTACCAGCAGTGACTCTCGACAGGCTTGGTACGAGCAGTACTTC; CDR3: CTSSDSRQAWYEQYF
V: TRBV5-4; D: TRBD2; size: .; J: TRBJ2-5; DNA: TGTGCGAGCAGCTTGGCGGGGGAGCAGTATGAGACCCAGTACTTC; CDR3: CASSLAGEQYETQYF
V: TRBV20-1; D: .; size: once; J: TRBJ1-5; DNA: TGCAGTGCTACTGCGTATAATGGGGTCATAGGCAATCAGCCCCAGCATTTT; CDR3: CSATAYNGVIGNQPQHF
V: TRBV12-3/TRBV12-4; D: TRBD2; size: .; J: TRBJ2-7; DNA: TGTGCCAACAGCTCTATTGAGGGACTAGCTTACGAGCACTACTTC; CDR3: CANSSIEGLAYEHYF
V: TRBV28; D: .; size: .; J: TRBJ1-2; DNA: TGTGCCAGCAGTAAAGAGGGGAAAGAGGGTCATGGCTACACCTTC; CDR3: CASSKEGKEGHGYTF
V: TRBV29-1; D: TRBD1; size: medium-sized; J: TRBJ2-7; DNA: TGCAGCGTGACAGGGACCTACGAGCAGTACTTC; CDR3: CSVTGTYEQYF
V: TRBV6-5; D: TRBD1; size: .; J: TRBJ1-1; DNA: TGTGCCAGCAGCTACTCTACAGGGGGAACGGGAAACACTAAAGCTTTCTTT; CDR3: CASSYSTGGTGNTKAFF
V: TRBV4-3; D: TRBD2; size: .; J: TRBJ2-1; DNA: TGTGCCAGAAGCCAAGCTAGCGGGGGCAATGAGCAGTTCTTC; CDR3: CARSQASGGNEQFF
V: TRBV11-2; D: .; size: large; J: TRBJ2-3; DNA: TGTGCCAGCAGCTTAGAGGGCGCGGGGACGCAGTATTTT; CDR3: CASSLEGAGTQYF
V: TRBV11-3; D: .; size: .; J: TRBJ1-6; DNA: TGTGCCAGCGACTTAGAGGACAGATATAATTCACGCCTCCACTTT; CDR3: CASDLEDRYNSRLHF
V: TRBV4-3; D: TRBD2; size: .; J: TRBJ2-3; DNA: TGCGCCAGCAGCAAGGGACTAACGGGTACAGATACGCAGTATTTT; CDR3: CASSKGLTGTDTQYF
V: TRBV29-1; D: .; size: .; J: TRBJ1-2; DNA: TGCAGCGTTGAGCTACTTGCCCGACAGGATAACCATGGCCACACCTTC; CDR3: CSVELLARQDNHGHTF
V: TRBV7-9; D: TRBD1; size: few; J: TRBJ1-2; DNA: TGTGCCACAACAGACAGGGTTAACTATGGCTACACCTTC; CDR3: CATTDRVNYGYTF
V: TRBV7-8; D: .; size: .; J: TRBJ2-7; DNA: TGTGCCAGCAGTGAGAATCCGGGTCTTAATTACAAGCAGTACTTC; CDR3: CASSENPGLNYKQYF
V: TRBV10-3; D: .; size: once; J: TRBJ1-6; DNA: TGTACCATAAGTGTAAGCTCCTATAATTCACCCCTCCACTTT; CDR3: CTISVSSYNSPLHF
V: TRBV11-1; D: .; size: .; J: TRBJ2-5; DNA: TGTGCCAGCAGCCGAGACAGAGGCGGCCTCCGAGAGACCCAGTACTTC; CDR3: CASSRDRGGLRETQYF
V: TRBV11-3; D: .; size: .; J: TRBJ2-2; DNA: TGTGCCTGCAGCACGAACATCGGGGAGCTGTTTTTT; CDR3: CACSTNIGELFF
V: TRBV29-1; D: .; size: .; J: TRBJ2-1; DNA: TGCAGCGTAGCGAGAGGGTATGTGTTTGGTGAGCAGTTCTTC; CDR3: CSVARGYVFGEQFF
V: TRBV11-2; D: .; size: .; J: TRBJ2-1; DNA: TGTGTCAGAAGCGGGCGGATTCGCAATGAGCAGATCTTC; CDR3: CVRSGRIRNEQIF
V: TRBV4-1; D: .; size: .; J: TRBJ1-2; DNA: TGCGCCAGCAGCCAAGAGTCGAAGCCAGCTAACCATGGCTACACCTTC; CDR3: CASSQESKPANHGYTF